This T cell receptor beta chain is from a study of identical twins. Study-level points and caveats: Donors were not followed over many years; analysis was cross-sectional.

Germline V CDR1 and CDR2: LGHDT, YNNKEL (reference sequence). The V gene lost 4 bases and the J gene lost 8 bases, with 12 bases spanning the gap. The length of the CDR3 is 13 residues. Points on this clonotype: The antigen is undetermined.

TCRdb passed the 5' RACE reads through MiXCR, listing each CDR3 protein once. This sample has 1.5 million to 2 million distinct CDR3 sequences, with under 35% found just once. The sample taken for sequencing was cord blood. The chain has TRBV3-1 and TRBJ2-1; TRBD1 or TRBD2 may be the D gene (5 bases each). This receptor was taken from a newborn girl in good health. In nucleotides, the CDR3 is TGTGCCAGCAGCCCGGGGACCGGGGATGAGCAGTTCTTC. Protein product: CASSPGTGDEQFF.